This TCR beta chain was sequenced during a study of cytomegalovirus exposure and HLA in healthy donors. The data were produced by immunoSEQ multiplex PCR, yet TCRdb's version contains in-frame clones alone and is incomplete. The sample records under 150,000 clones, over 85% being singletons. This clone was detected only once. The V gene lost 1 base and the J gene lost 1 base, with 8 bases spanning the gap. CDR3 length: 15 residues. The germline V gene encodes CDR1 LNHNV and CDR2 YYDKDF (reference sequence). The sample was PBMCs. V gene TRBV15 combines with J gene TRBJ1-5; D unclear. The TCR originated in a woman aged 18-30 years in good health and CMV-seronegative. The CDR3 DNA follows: TGTGCCACCAGCAGAGCCCCGTCGAGCAATCAGCCCCAGCATTTT. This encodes CATSRAPSSNQPQHF.